This T cell receptor beta chain emerged from a study of identical twins. Overall study results and limits: Conclusions relied on cross-sectional statistical analysis, not following the same donors.

One entry per CDR3 protein, called by TCRdb with MiXCR from the 5' RACE reads. The repertoire holds about 890,000 distinct CDR3 sequences, approximately 13% seen once, with around 1.6% in the top ten. The germline gives CDR1 LNHDA, CDR2 SQIVND (reference sequence). Trimming shortened V by 1 base and J by 5 bases, and 12 bases separated the two germline ends. This CDR3 is built from 15 residues. Notes on this clonotype: Antigen specificity is unknown.

Healthy Caucasians, and only they, were the donors. The sample was also reused in another study, on yellow fever vaccine responses in identical twins.

This clonotype was obtained from a woman between 18 and 29 years old in good health. Input material: PBMCs. V usage is TRBV19 and J usage is TRBJ2-1; maybe TRBD1 (5 bases). The CDR3 nucleotides are TGTGCCAGTAGTATAGTGGTACAGGCTAACAATGAGCAGTTCTTC. This sequence encodes CASSIVVQANNEQFF.